This passage covers 13 T cell receptor beta chains from one sample sequenced in a study of blood T cells in healthy people across ages. A second PCR, run for roughly 7 to 12 cycles, used a sample-barcoded 5' primer plus a J-beta primer mix. MiXCR, applied by TCRdb to the 5' RACE reads, yields one record per CDR3 protein. The sample consists of 1.5 million to 2 million distinct CDR3 sequences, roughly 52% of them appearing once. The specimen sequenced was blood. The receptors originated from a woman aged 40 to 50 in good health.

The chain combines TRBV19 with TRBJ2-1; D gene ambiguous. The germline CDR1 and CDR2 sequences are LNHDA and SQIVND (reference sequence). With 7 bases removed from V and 5 bases from J, the gap between germline ends came to 18 bases. CDR3 length: 15 residues. The CDR3 reads CASIGPPGRDNEQFF. The CDR3 coding sequence is TGTGCCAGTATAGGCCCCCCCGGTCGAGACAATGAGCAGTTCTTC.

In DNA, the CDR3 is TGTGCCACCAGCAATGACAGGGGGCGCGGGGATGAGCAGTTCTTC. This gives the protein CATSNDRGRGDEQFF. The rearrangement joins TRBV15 to TRBJ2-1; TRBD1 matches at 10 bases. The CDR3 extends over 15 amino acids. With 4 bases clipped from V and 8 bases from J, the junction kept 8 bases outside the gene matches. The germline V gene encodes CDR1 LNHNV and CDR2 YYDKDF (reference sequence).

This rearrangement joins TRBV6-6 to TRBJ2-2; tentative D call: TRBD1 (5 bases). Trimming took 7 bases from V and 1 from J, leaving 13 bases between them. The CDR3 length is 15 residues. CDR1 and CDR2 (germline): MNHNY, SVGAGI (reference sequence). Written as DNA, the CDR3 is TGTGCCAGCATCAGACAGCCTGGGAACACCGGGGAGCTGTTTTTT. This sequence encodes CASIRQPGNTGELFF.

The rearrangement links TRBV6-2 or TRBV6-3 to TRBJ2-3; D is possibly TRBD1 or TRBD2 (6 bases each). The CDR3 covers 15 residues. The V gene's germline CDR1 is MNHEY and CDR2 SVGEGT. V gave up 2 bases and J gave up 6 bases, with 15 bases separating them. CDR3 coding DNA: TGTGCCAGCAGTTACGAGCTTCGGGGGCGGGATACGCAGTATTTT. Protein product: CASSYELRGRDTQYF.

The chain is built from TRBV7-9 and TRBJ2-5; 9 positions agree with TRBD1. The CDR3 extends over 15 amino acids. The germline V gene encodes CDR1 SEHNR and CDR2 FQNEAQ (reference sequence). J was trimmed by 3 bases and V by 1 base; bases with no gene match: 3. The CDR3 DNA sequence: TGTGCCAGCAGCTTAGTGGGACAGGGAGAAGAGACCCAGTACTTC. This codes for CASSLVGQGEETQYF.

This chain connects TRBV29-1 to TRBJ2-5, with no clear D. With 4 bases removed from V and 3 bases from J, the gap between germline ends came to 15 bases. Germline V CDR1 and CDR2: SQVTM, ANQGSEA. The CDR3 is 14 amino acids. In nucleotides, the CDR3 is TGCAGCGTTGCCCCGGCCATCGCCGAAGAGACCCAGTACTTC. Encoded protein: CSVAPAIAEETQYF.

As concerns this clonotype: Its ends do not fully match the called genes, so a read error is possible. V gene TRBV12-3 or TRBV12-4 combines with J gene TRBJ2-3; possibly TRBD1 or TRBD2 for D (6 bases each). The CDR3 length is 14 residues. The CDR3 here is CASSHGGLTDTQYF. Here the CDR3 DNA reads TGTGCTAGCAGTCATGGGGGGCTCACAGATACGCAGTATTTT.

The chain has TRBV6-1 and TRBJ2-7, with a possible D match to TRBD1 (6 bases). The germline V and J ends were trimmed by 1 base and 2 bases, with 9 bases remaining between them. Germline V lookup: CDR1 MNHNS, CDR2 SASEGT. The CDR3 sequence is 14 residues long. CDR3 DNA sequence: TGTGCCAGCAGTGAAGTGGGACACCCCTACGAGCAGTACTTC. As protein: CASSEVGHPYEQYF.

The chain links TRBV7-2 to TRBJ1-2; D unclear. CDR3 length: 14 residues. The V end lost 3 bases, the J end lost 8 bases, and 16 bases lay between the germline ends. Germline-derived CDR1 and CDR2 are SGHTA and FQGNSA. The CDR3 DNA is TGTGCCAGCAGCTTCGAACGACAAATCCTGGGCTACACCTTC. As protein: CASSFERQILGYTF. The entire variable domain, with the rest obtained from reference TRBV7-2 and TRBJ1-2, is as follows: GAGVSQSPSNKVTEKGKDVELRCDPISGHTALYWYRQSLGQGLEFLIYFQGNSAPDKSGLPSDRFSAERTGGSVSTLTIQRTQQEDSAVYLCASSFERQILGYTFGSGTRLTVV.

This chain connects TRBV4-2 to TRBJ2-5, with 11 bases fitting TRBD2. CDR1 and CDR2 (germline): LGHNA, YNFKEQ. This CDR3 has 17 amino acids. The ends lost 0 bases at V and 11 bases at J; junction bases unmatched: 14. The DNA for the CDR3 is TGTGCCAGCAGCCAAGAGGTTAGCGGGGGGGTGTACAATGAGCAGTACTTC. Its translation: CASSQEVSGGVYNEQYF.

The J gene is TRBJ1-2, the V gene TRBV4-3; D gene uncertain. Germline assignment: CDR1 LGHNA and CDR2 YSLEER. V lost 0 bases and J lost 4, with 6 bases in between. The CDR3 loop spans 13 amino acids. In DNA form, the CDR3 reads TGCGCCAGCAGCCAAGATATGATCTATGGCTACACCTTC. Protein: CASSQDMIYGYTF.

The chain combines TRBV20-1 with TRBJ2-5, with 7 bases fitting TRBD1. CDR3 length equals 15 residues. Germline CDR1 DFQATT, CDR2 SNEGSKA (reference sequence). V gave up 0 bases and J gave up 5 bases; unmatched junction bases: 9. CDR3 DNA sequence: TGCAGTGCTAGAGATGGGACGCTACAGGGGGAGACCCAGTACTTC. This translates into CSARDGTLQGETQYF.

J is TRBJ2-3 and V is TRBV7-9; D is unresolved. Per germline, CDR1 SEHNR and CDR2 FQNEAQ (reference sequence). Between the trimmed V and J ends, which lost 4 bases and 2 bases, there was a span of 13 bases. The CDR3 consists of 15 residues. CDR3 protein: CASSSDLDFTDTQYF. CDR3 nucleotide sequence: TGTGCCAGCAGCTCCGACTTAGACTTCACAGATACGCAGTATTTT.